One and the same sample provided the 18 T cell receptor beta chains below, sequenced in a study of cytomegalovirus exposure and HLA in healthy donors. Researchers ran the PCR with 60 Vbeta and 13 Jbeta primers. The repertoire was sequenced with immunoSEQ multiplex PCR; TCRdb's copy has only in-frame clones and lacks some. The sample lists about 110,000 clones, more than 65% occurring once. Sample: PBMCs. Receptors originate from a woman younger than 45 in good health and CMV-seronegative.

CDR3 nucleotides: TGCAGCGTTCCGAGACAGGGGCCAGAGCAGTTCTTC. It specifies CSVPRQGPEQFF. This chain connects TRBV29-1 to TRBJ2-1, with TRBD1 matching over 8 bases. The CDR3 consists of 12 residues. Trimming took 5 bases from V and 10 from J; bases not matched to a gene: 7. Germline loops: CDR1 SQVTM, CDR2 ANQGSEA.

The rearrangement links TRBV6-5 to TRBJ2-7, with D maybe TRBD2 (7 bases). V shed 6 bases and J shed 4 bases, with 19 bases lying between them. Germline V gene data show CDR1 as MNHEY and CDR2 as SVGAGI. The length of the CDR3 is 15 residues. The CDR3 is CASSLGGGGRYEQYF. The CDR3 DNA follows: TGTGCCAGCAGCCTGGGGGGCGGGGGACGTTACGAGCAGTACTTC.

V gene TRBV7-9 combines with J gene TRBJ1-1; D gene unclear. This CDR3 contains 16 residues. CDR1 is SEHNR and CDR2 is FQNEAQ in the germline V gene (reference sequence). V lost 0 bases and J lost 10, with 21 bases in between. CDR3 sequence (DNA): TGTGCCAGCAGCTTAGCGTCGGGAATAGTAATTCCCCGAGCTTTCTTT. Translating it yields CASSLASGIVIPRAFF.

The chain has TRBV6-6 and TRBJ1-5; D might be TRBD1 (5 bases). The CDR3 runs 15 residues. CDR1 MNHNY and CDR2 SVGAGI come from the germline V gene (reference sequence). Deletions cut 6 bases from V and 6 bases from J, with 18 bases between. The CDR3 region is CASRPGGRAVQPQHF. CDR3 nucleotide sequence: TGTGCCAGCAGACCGGGGGGAAGGGCGGTTCAGCCCCAGCATTTT.

The table lists this clone with a few counts. The CDR3 reads CAWSVDPGGPYEQYF. In nucleotides, the CDR3 is TGTGCCTGGAGTGTAGATCCGGGGGGCCCCTACGAGCAGTACTTC. The chain carries TRBV30 and TRBJ2-7; D is perhaps TRBD2 (7 bases). The CDR3 sequence is 15 residues long. Germline CDR1 is GTSNPN and CDR2 is SVGIG (reference sequence). The germline V and J ends were trimmed by 0 bases and 2 bases, with 14 bases remaining between them.

The rearrangement links TRBV6-1 to TRBJ2-2; weak D call: TRBD2 (6 bases). CDR3 size: 13 residues. Germline V gene sequence: CDR1 MNHNS, CDR2 SASEGT. V was trimmed by 4 bases and J by 6 bases, leaving 9 bases between them. The CDR3 loop reads CASSGRDSGELFF. The DNA for the CDR3 is TGTGCCAGCAGTGGCCGGGACTCCGGGGAGCTGTTTTTT.

The V and J genes are TRBV7-9 and TRBJ1-1; no reliable D call. This CDR3 region has 13 residues. Germline-derived CDR1 and CDR2 are SEHNR and FQNEAQ (reference sequence). V was trimmed by 0 bases and J by 6 bases, leaving 8 bases between them. Here the CDR3 DNA reads TGTGCCAGCAGCTTAGCAGGGCGGGCTGAAGCTTTCTTT. Translation: CASSLAGRAEAFF. The whole variable domain, remainder taken from reference TRBV7-9 and TRBJ1-1, is DTGVSQNPRHKITKRGQNVTFRCDPISEHNRLYWYRQTLGQGPEFLTYFQNEAQLEKSRLLSDRFSAERPKGSFSTLEIQRTEQGDSAMYLCASSLAGRAEAFFGQGTRLTVV.

The chain recombines TRBV6-6 with TRBJ2-7; weak D call: TRBD2 (6 bases). Germline values: CDR1 MNHNY, CDR2 SVGAGI (reference sequence). V lost 0 bases and J lost 0, with 9 bases in between. The CDR3 covers 15 residues. CDR3 in amino acids: CASSYSLAISYEQYF. For the CDR3, the DNA is TGTGCCAGCAGTTACTCCCTAGCGATCTCCTACGAGCAGTACTTC.

This rearrangement joins TRBV27 to TRBJ1-1; 9 bases agree with TRBD1. CDR3 length equals 16 residues. The V and J ends lost 4 bases and 1 base, in that order; junction bases with no gene match: 7. Germline V lookup: CDR1 MNHEY, CDR2 SMNVEV (reference sequence). CDR3 sequence: CASSSLQGAGNTEAFF. CDR3 nucleotide sequence: TGTGCCAGCAGTTCGTTACAGGGGGCAGGGAACACTGAAGCTTTCTTT.

This clone was seen only once. The chain employs TRBV11-3 and TRBJ2-3; D gene uncertain. The CDR3 runs to 11 residues. Trimming removed 4 bases from V and 6 bases from J, with 5 bases in between. Germline CDR1 and CDR2: SGHNT and YENEEA. As DNA, the CDR3 is TGTGCCAGCAGCTCGTCGGATACGCAGTATTTT. The encoded protein is CASSSSDTQYF.

The chain uses TRBV5-1 and TRBJ2-7; D remains ambiguous. The CDR3 is 15 amino acids. V lost 4 bases and J 1 base, leaving 15 bases between the germline ends. Germline-derived CDR1 and CDR2 are SGHRS and YFSETQ. The DNA for the CDR3 is TGCGCCAGCAGCCCCACAGATTTGATATCCTACGAGCAGTACTTC. Encoded protein: CASSPTDLISYEQYF.

The chain recombines TRBV6-1 with TRBJ1-4; D unclear. The germline CDR1 and CDR2 sequences are MNHNS and SASEGT. The length of the CDR3 is 15 residues. The V end was cut by 7 bases, the J end by 4 bases, with 16 bases between. The CDR3 DNA is TGTGCCAGCACCGACGGAACAGTCGGTAATGAAAAACTGTTTTTT. It encodes CASTDGTVGNEKLFF.

This clone was seen more than once but under ten times. This sequence joins TRBV5-1 and TRBJ1-2; D remains ambiguous. The ends were cut back, 0 bases at V and 5 bases at J, with 14 bases in the middle. Looked up from germline, CDR1 is SGHRS and CDR2 is YFSETQ. The CDR3 runs to 15 residues. The chain's CDR3 is CASSLAGTARYGYTF. The CDR3 nucleotides read TGCGCCAGCAGCTTGGCAGGTACGGCTCGATATGGCTACACCTTC.

The chain has TRBV5-1 and TRBJ1-1; 8 bases align to TRBD1. Germline CDR1 is SGHRS and CDR2 is YFSETQ. Losses at the gene ends were 4 bases for V and 3 bases for J; bases not matched to a gene: 5. The CDR3 is 14 amino acids. CDR3 sequence reads: CASSPLTGDTEAFF. The CDR3 nucleotides are TGCGCCAGCAGCCCCCTGACAGGGGACACTGAAGCTTTCTTT. The variable domain in full, completed from reference TRBV5-1 and TRBJ1-1, reads KAGVTQTPRYLIKTRGQQVTLSCSPISGHRSVSWYQQTPGQGLQFLFEYFSETQRNKGNFPGRFSGRQFSNSRSEMNVSTLELGDSALYLCASSPLTGDTEAFFGQGTRLTVV.

Note on this clone: Within the sample, other DNA sequences also encode this same CDR3. Here the CDR3 DNA reads TGTGCCTGGACAACAGGGGGAAATCAGCCCCAGCATTTT. Amino acids: CAWTTGGNQPQHF. The chain recombines TRBV30 with TRBJ1-5; the match to TRBD1 covers 8 bases. The ends lost 4 bases at V and 4 bases at J; junction bases unmatched: 3. This CDR3 is 13 amino acids long. Germline V gene data show CDR1 as GTSNPN and CDR2 as SVGIG (reference sequence).

The chain employs TRBV7-8 and TRBJ1-5; unclear D gene. The CDR3 contains 15 residues. Trimming stripped 1 base from V and 4 bases from J, with 11 bases between. Per germline, CDR1 SGHVS and CDR2 FQNEAQ. CDR3 residues: CASSLDRRRNQPQHF. CDR3 bases: TGTGCCAGCAGCTTAGACCGCCGCAGAAATCAGCCCCAGCATTTT. The entire variable domain, with the rest obtained from reference TRBV7-8 and TRBJ1-5, is as follows: GAGVSQSPRYKVAKRGQDVALRCDPISGHVSLFWYQQALGQGPEFLTYFQNEAQLDKSGLPSDRFFAERPEGSVSTLKIQRTQQEDSAVYLCASSLDRRRNQPQHFGDGTRLSIL.

A few counts support this clone. This chain connects TRBV11-2 to TRBJ2-3, with a tentative D call TRBD1 (5 bases). Deletions cut 5 bases from V and 8 bases from J, with 14 bases between. Germline CDR1 SGHAT, CDR2 FQNNGV. The CDR3 extends over 13 amino acids. As DNA, the CDR3 is TGTGCCAGCAGCCTTGTCGGACACGGTACGCAGTATTTT. It translates to CASSLVGHGTQYF.

The rearrangement joins TRBV19 to TRBJ1-2; TRBD1 is a possible D gene (5 bases). V lost 1 base and J 2 bases, leaving 8 bases between the germline ends. Germline values: CDR1 LNHDA, CDR2 SQIVND (reference sequence). CDR3 size: 14 residues. The DNA of the CDR3 is TGTGCCAGTAGTATAGTCCAGGGCAACTATGGCTACACCTTC. This codes for CASSIVQGNYGYTF.